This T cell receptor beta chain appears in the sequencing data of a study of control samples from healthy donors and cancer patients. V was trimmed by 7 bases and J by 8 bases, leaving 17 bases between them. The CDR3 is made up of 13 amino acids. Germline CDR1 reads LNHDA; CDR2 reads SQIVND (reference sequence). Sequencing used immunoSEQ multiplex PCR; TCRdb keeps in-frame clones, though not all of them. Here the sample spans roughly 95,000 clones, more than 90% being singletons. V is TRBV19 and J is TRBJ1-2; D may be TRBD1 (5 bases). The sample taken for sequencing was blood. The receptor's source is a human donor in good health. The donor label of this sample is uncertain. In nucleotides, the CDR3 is TGTGCCAGTAACAAGGGGAGGGCCTGGGGCTACACCTTC. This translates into CASNKGRAWGYTF.